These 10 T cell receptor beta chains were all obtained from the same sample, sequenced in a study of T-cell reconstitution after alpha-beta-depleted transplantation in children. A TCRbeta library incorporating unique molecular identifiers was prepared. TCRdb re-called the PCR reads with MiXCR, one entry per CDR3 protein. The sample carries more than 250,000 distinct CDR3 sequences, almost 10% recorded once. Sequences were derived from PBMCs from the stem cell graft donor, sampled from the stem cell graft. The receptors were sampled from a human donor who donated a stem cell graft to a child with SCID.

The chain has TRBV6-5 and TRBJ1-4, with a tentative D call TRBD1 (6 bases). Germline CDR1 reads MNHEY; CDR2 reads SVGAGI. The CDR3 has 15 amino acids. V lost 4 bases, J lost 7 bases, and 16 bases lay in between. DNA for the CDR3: TGTGCCAGCAGTTTCGACAGGTTGGATCGTGAAAAACTGTTTTTT. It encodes CASSFDRLDREKLFF.

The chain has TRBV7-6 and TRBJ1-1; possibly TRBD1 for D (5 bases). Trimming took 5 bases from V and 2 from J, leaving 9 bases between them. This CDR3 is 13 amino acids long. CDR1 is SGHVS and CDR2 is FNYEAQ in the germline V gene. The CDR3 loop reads CASSADSNTEAFF. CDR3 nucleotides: TGTGCCAGCAGCGCAGACAGCAACACTGAAGCTTTCTTT.

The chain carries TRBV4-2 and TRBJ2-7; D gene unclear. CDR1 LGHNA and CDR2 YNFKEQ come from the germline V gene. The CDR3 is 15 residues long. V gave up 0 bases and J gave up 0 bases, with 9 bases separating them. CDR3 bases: TGTGCCAGCAGCCAAGATCTGGGGTCCTCCTACGAGCAGTACTTC. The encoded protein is CASSQDLGSSYEQYF.

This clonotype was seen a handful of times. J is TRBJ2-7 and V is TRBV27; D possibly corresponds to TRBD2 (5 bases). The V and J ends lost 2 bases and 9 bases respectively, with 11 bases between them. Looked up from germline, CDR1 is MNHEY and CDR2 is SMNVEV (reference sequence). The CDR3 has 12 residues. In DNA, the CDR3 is TGTGCCAGCAGTTTACGGGGAGAAGGGCAGTACTTC. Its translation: CASSLRGEGQYF.

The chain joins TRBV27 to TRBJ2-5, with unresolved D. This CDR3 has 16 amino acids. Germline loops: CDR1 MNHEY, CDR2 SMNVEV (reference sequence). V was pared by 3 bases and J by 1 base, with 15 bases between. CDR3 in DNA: TGTGCCAGCAGTTTTTTTATACGTGGGCCCCAAGAGACCCAGTACTTC. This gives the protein CASSFFIRGPQETQYF.

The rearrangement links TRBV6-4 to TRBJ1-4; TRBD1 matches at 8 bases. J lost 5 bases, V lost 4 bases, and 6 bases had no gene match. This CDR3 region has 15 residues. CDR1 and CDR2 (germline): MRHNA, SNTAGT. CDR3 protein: CASSATTGGNEKLFF. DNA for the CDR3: TGTGCCAGCAGTGCCACAACAGGGGGGAATGAAAAACTGTTTTTT.

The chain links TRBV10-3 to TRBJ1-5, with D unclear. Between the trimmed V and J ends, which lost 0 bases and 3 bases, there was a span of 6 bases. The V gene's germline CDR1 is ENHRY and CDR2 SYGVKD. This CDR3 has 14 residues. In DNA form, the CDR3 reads TGTGCCATCAGTGAGTCGAGTTTCAATCAGCCCCAGCATTTT. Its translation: CAISESSFNQPQHF.

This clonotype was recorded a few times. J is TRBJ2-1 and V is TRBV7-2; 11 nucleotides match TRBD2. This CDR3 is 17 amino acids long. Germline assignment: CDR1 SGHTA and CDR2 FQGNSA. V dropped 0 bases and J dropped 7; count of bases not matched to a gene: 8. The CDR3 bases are TGTGCCAGCAGCTTAGCAACGCTAGCGGGGGGTCCAAATGAGCAGTTCTTC. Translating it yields CASSLATLAGGPNEQFF.

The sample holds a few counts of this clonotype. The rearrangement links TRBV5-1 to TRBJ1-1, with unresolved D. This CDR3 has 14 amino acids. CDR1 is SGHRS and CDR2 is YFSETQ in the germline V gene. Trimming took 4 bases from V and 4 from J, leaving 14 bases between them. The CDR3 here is CASSASGSPTEAFF. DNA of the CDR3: TGCGCCAGCAGCGCGAGCGGGTCCCCCACTGAAGCTTTCTTT.

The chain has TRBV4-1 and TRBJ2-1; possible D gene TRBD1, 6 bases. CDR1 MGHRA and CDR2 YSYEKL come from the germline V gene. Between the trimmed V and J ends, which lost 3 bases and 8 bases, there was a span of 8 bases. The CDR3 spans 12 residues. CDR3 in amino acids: CASSHTGYEQFF. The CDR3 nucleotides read TGCGCCAGCAGCCACACAGGGTATGAGCAGTTCTTC.